This T cell receptor (beta chain) was sequenced in a study of blood T cell repertoires in COVID-19. The V end lost 0 bases, the J end lost 4 bases, and 11 bases lay between the germline ends. Germline lookup yields CDR1 MNHEY and CDR2 SVGEGT. This CDR3 comprises 15 residues. This clone was counted between two and nine times. The data were produced by immunoSEQ multiplex PCR, yet TCRdb's version contains in-frame clones alone and is incomplete. The repertoire has tens of thousands of clones, 81% of them found once; the top ten carry around 3%. The sequence was obtained from a man aged 65 to 85 with COVID-19, enrolled during active disease. V and J are TRBV6-2 or TRBV6-3 and TRBJ2-3, with unresolved D. The sequenced material came from peripheral blood. For the CDR3, the DNA is TGTGCCAGCAGTTACTCGAGCGCTCGAGCAGATACGCAGTATTTT. As protein: CASSYSSARADTQYF.